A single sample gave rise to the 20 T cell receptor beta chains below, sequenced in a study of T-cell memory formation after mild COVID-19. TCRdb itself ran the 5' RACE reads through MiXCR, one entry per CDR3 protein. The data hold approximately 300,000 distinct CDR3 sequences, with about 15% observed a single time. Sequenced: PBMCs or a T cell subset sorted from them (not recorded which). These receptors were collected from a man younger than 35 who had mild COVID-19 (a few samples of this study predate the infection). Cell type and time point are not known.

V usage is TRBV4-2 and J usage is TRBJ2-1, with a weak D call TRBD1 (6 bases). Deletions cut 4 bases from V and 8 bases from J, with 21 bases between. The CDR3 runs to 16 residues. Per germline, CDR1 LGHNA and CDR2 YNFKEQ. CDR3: CASSLSLGYGGDEQFF. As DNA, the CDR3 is TGTGCCAGCAGCCTTTCTTTGGGCTATGGGGGCGATGAGCAGTTCTTC.

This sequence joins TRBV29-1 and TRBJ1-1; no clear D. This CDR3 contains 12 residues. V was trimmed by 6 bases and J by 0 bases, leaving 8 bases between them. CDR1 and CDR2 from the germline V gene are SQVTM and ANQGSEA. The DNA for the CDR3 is TGCAGCGTCCGACCCATGAACACTGAAGCTTTCTTT. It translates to CSVRPMNTEAFF.

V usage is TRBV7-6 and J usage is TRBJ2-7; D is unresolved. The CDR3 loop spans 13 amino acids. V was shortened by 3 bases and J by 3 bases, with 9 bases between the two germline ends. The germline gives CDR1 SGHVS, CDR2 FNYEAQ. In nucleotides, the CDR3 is TGTGCCAGCAGCTTGCCCCCCTACTACGAGCAGTACTTC. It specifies CASSLPPYYEQYF.

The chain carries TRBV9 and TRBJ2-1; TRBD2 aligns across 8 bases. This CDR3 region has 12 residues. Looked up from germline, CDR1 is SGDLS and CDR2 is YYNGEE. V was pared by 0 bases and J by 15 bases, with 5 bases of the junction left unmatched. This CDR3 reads CASSVVGGGLFF. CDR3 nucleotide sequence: TGTGCCAGCAGCGTAGTAGGCGGGGGGCTGTTCTTC. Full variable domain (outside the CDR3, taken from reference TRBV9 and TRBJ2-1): DSGVTQTPKHLITATGQRVTLRCSPRSGDLSVYWYQQSLDQGLQFLIQYYNGEERAKGNILERFSAQQFPDLHSELNLSSLELGDSALYFCASSVVGGGLFFGPGTRLTVL.

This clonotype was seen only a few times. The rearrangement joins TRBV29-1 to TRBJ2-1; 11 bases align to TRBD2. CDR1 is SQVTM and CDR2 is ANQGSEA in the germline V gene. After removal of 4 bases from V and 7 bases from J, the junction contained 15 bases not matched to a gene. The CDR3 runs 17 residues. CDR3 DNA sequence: TGCAGCGTTGGATCGGCTAGCGGGGGGCCTGGGGGGAATGAGCAGTTCTTC. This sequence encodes CSVGSASGGPGGNEQFF.

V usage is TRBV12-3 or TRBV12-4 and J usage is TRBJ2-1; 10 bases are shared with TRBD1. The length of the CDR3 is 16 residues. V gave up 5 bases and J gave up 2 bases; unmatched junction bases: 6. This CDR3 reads CASSPNGQGAYNEQFF. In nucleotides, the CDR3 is TGTGCCAGCAGTCCAAACGGACAGGGGGCCTACAATGAGCAGTTCTTC.

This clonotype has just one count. CDR3 sequence: CATGPGTLSNQPQHF. The CDR3 DNA is TGTGCCACCGGCCCGGGGACACTTAGCAATCAGCCCCAGCATTTT. V and J are TRBV15 and TRBJ1-5; the D gene is possibly TRBD1 (6 bases). CDR1 and CDR2 from the germline V gene are LNHNV and YYDKDF (reference sequence). The CDR3 has 15 amino acids. Trimming stripped 8 bases from V and 0 bases from J, with 14 bases between.

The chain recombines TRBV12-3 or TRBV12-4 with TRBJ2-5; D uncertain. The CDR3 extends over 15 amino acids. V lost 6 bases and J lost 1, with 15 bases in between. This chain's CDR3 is CASSPGRLGQETQYF. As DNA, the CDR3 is TGTGCCAGCAGCCCAGGACGGTTGGGCCAAGAGACCCAGTACTTC.

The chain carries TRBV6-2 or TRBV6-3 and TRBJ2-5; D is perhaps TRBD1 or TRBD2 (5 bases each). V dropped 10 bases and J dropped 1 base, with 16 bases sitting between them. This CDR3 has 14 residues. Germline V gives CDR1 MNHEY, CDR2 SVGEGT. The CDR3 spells CATTPRDLQETQYF. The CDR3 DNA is TGTGCCACCACGCCTCGGGACCTCCAAGAGACCCAGTACTTC.

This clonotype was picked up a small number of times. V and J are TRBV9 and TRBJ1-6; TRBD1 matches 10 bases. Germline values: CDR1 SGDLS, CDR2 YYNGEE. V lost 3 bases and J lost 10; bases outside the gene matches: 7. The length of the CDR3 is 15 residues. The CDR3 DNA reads TGTGCCAGCAGCGCCCAGGACAGGGGGAACTCACCCCTCCACTTT. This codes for CASSAQDRGNSPLHF.

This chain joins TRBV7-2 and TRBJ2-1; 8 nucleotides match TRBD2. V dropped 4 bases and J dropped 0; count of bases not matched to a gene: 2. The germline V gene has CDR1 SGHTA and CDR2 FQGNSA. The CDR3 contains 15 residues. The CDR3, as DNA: TGTGCCAGCAGCTCGGGGGGGCTCTCCTACAATGAGCAGTTCTTC. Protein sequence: CASSSGGLSYNEQFF.

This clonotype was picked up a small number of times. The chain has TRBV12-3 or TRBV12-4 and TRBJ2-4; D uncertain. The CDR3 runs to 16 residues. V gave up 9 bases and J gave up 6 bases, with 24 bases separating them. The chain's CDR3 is CASTRTFGRLGNIQYF. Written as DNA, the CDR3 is TGTGCCAGTACGAGGACCTTCGGGCGATTGGGAAACATTCAGTACTTC.

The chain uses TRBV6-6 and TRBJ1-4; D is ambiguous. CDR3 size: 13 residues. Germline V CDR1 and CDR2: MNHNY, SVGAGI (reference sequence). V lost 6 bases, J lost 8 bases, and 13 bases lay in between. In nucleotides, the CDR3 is TGTGCCAGCAGATTGGCAGGTGGCGAAAAACTGTTTTTT. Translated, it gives CASRLAGGEKLFF.

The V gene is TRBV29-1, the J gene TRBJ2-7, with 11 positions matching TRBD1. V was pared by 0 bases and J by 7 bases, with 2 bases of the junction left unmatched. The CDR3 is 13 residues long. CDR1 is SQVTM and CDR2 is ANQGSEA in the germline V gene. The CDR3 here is CSVEDGTGGEQYV. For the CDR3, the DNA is TGCAGCGTTGAAGATGGGACAGGGGGAGAGCAGTACGTC.

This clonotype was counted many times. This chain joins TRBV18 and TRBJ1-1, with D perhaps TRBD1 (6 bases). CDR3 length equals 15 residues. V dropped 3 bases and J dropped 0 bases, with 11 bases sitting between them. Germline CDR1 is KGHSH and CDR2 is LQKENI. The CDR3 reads CASSPNTGLNTEAFF. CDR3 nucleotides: TGTGCCAGCTCACCCAACACAGGGTTGAACACTGAAGCTTTCTTT.

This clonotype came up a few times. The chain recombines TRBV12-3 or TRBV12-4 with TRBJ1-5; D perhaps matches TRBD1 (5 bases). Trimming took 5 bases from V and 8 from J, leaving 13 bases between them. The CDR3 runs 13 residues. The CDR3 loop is CASSLDSQKPQHF. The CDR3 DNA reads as TGTGCCAGCAGTCTAGACAGCCAAAAGCCCCAGCATTTT.

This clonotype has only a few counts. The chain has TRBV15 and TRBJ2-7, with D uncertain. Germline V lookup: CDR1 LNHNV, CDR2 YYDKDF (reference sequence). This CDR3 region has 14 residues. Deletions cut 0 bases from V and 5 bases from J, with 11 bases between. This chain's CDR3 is CATSREAGWDEQYF. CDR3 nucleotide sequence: TGTGCCACCAGCAGAGAGGCAGGTTGGGACGAGCAGTACTTC.

DNA for the CDR3: TGTGCCAGCAGCGTAGCTAGCGGGGGGCAAGGCCAAGAGACCCAGTACTTC. It translates to CASSVASGGQGQETQYF. V gene TRBV9 combines with J gene TRBJ2-5; 11 bases agree with TRBD2. From germline, CDR1 is SGDLS and CDR2 YYNGEE. The CDR3 covers 17 residues. Losses at the gene ends were 0 bases for V and 1 base for J; bases not matched to a gene: 5. Based on the CDR3 plus reference TRBV9 and TRBJ2-5, the full variable domain is DSGVTQTPKHLITATGQRVTLRCSPRSGDLSVYWYQQSLDQGLQFLIQYYNGEERAKGNILERFSAQQFPDLHSELNLSSLELGDSALYFCASSVASGGQGQETQYFGPGTRLLVL.

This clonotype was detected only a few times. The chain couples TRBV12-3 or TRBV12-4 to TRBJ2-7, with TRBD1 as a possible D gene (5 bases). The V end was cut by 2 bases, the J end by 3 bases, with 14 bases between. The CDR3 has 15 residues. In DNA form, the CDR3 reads TGTGCCAGCAGTTTACGGCAGGGCCTACTCTACGAGCAGTACTTC. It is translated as CASSLRQGLLYEQYF.

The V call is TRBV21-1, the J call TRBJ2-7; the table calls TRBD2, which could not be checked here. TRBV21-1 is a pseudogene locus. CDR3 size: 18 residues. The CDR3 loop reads CASSKPSPLYTGSYEQYV. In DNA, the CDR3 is TGTGCCAGCAGCAAACCCTCCCCTCTATACACGGGGTCCTACGAGCAGTACGTC.